The 13 T cell receptor beta chains below all came from one sample that was sequenced in a study of OX40 agonist ivuxolimab in advanced cancers. Using immunoSEQ multiplex PCR, the repertoire was profiled, and TCRdb retains in-frame clones only, with some absent. The data contain about 55,000 clones, roughly 87% of them seen just once; the ten biggest clones take up about 12%. The specimen comprised CD4+ or CD8+ T cells sorted from blood, sampled in a trial of the OX40 agonist ivuxolimab. These receptors were collected from an adult with an advanced solid tumor such as melanoma, head and neck, liver or kidney cancer.

The chain employs TRBV7-8 and TRBJ2-5; no clear D. The CDR3 contains 14 residues. The V gene's germline CDR1 is SGHVS and CDR2 FQNEAQ. V dropped 5 bases and J dropped 3 bases, with 13 bases sitting between them. DNA of the CDR3: TGTGCCAGCAGCCCCTCTCCGGAAAAAGAGACCCAGTACTTC. Protein product: CASSPSPEKETQYF.

The genes are TRBV7-8 and TRBJ2-1, with 8 positions matching TRBD1. The V gene's germline CDR1 is SGHVS and CDR2 FQNEAQ. The trim removed 4 bases at V and 5 bases at J, leaving 7 bases unmatched. CDR3 length: 15 residues. The DNA of the CDR3 is TGTGCCAGCAGCTCCTCCCAGGGGGCCAACAATGAGCAGTTCTTC. Protein product: CASSSSQGANNEQFF.

The V and J genes are TRBV14 and TRBJ2-2; 15 nucleotides line up with TRBD2. Germline V gene lookup returns CDR1 SGHDN and CDR2 FVKESK. V shed 3 bases, J shed 3 bases, and the junction held 2 bases outside the gene matches. This CDR3 has 17 residues. This chain's CDR3 is CASSQGLAGGYTGELFF. The DNA of the CDR3 is TGTGCCAGCAGCCAGGGACTAGCGGGAGGTTACACCGGGGAGCTGTTTTTT. Variable domain in full (rest from reference TRBV14 and TRBJ2-2): EAGVTQFPSHSVIEKGQTVTLRCDPISGHDNLYWYRRVMGKEIKFLLHFVKESKQDESGMPNNRFLAERTGGTYSTLKVQPAELEDSGVYFCASSQGLAGGYTGELFFGEGSRLTVL.

Only one count was recorded for this clone. This rearrangement joins TRBV13 to TRBJ2-1, with TRBD1 matching 7 bases. The CDR3 runs 14 residues. J lost 8 bases, V lost 5 bases, and 9 bases had no gene match. Germline V CDR1 and CDR2: PRHDT, FYEKMQ (reference sequence). The chain's CDR3 is CASSLDRERDEQFF. The DNA for the CDR3 is TGTGCCAGCAGCCTCGACAGGGAGCGCGATGAGCAGTTCTTC.

The genes are TRBV7-6 and TRBJ2-1; weak D call: TRBD2 (6 bases). There are 13 residues in the CDR3. The ends were cut back, 4 bases at V and 10 bases at J, with 14 bases in the middle. Germline assignment: CDR1 SGHVS and CDR2 FNYEAQ. CDR3 amino acids: CASSWGPGVEQFF. The CDR3 DNA reads TGTGCCAGCAGCTGGGGCCCGGGAGTGGAGCAGTTCTTC.

V gene TRBV19 combines with J gene TRBJ2-1; no clear D gene. In germline, CDR1 is LNHDA, CDR2 SQIVND (reference sequence). This CDR3 spans 15 amino acids. V shed 5 bases and J shed 0 bases, with 11 bases lying between them. The CDR3 coding sequence is TGTGCCAGTAGTCCGGCCGTCAGCTCCTACAATGAGCAGTTCTTC. Translating gives CASSPAVSSYNEQFF.

The chain links TRBV11-1 to TRBJ2-7; no firm D call. In germline, CDR1 is SGHAT, CDR2 FQDESV (reference sequence). The CDR3 has 13 residues. V lost 1 base and J lost 2, with 6 bases in between. DNA for the CDR3: TGTGCCAGCAGCTTAGGACATCCCTACGAGCAGTACTTC. Translated, it gives CASSLGHPYEQYF.

Here the CDR3 DNA reads TGTGCCAGCAGTCGTGTAAATCACGAGCAGTACTTC. Its protein product is CASSRVNHEQYF. The rearrangement joins TRBV6-5 to TRBJ2-7; D uncertain. CDR1 is MNHEY, CDR2 SVGAGI, per germline. This CDR3 is built from 12 residues. V shed 5 bases and J shed 5 bases, with 10 bases lying between them.

This clone was recorded once. The chain carries TRBV11-2 and TRBJ1-1, with D possibly matching TRBD1 (5 bases). V was pared by 8 bases and J by 0 bases, with 10 bases between. Germline V CDR1 and CDR2: SGHAT, FQNNGV. The CDR3 is 13 amino acids. The CDR3 reads CASLRGLNTEAFF. The CDR3 DNA sequence: TGTGCCAGCCTTCGGGGGTTGAACACTGAAGCTTTCTTT.

The chain links TRBV7-9 to TRBJ2-1, with TRBD1 matching 8 bases. CDR3 size: 15 residues. CDR1 and CDR2 (germline): SEHNR, FQNEAQ (reference sequence). The J segment lost 1 base and the V segment lost 5 bases, leaving 4 bases of the junction unmatched. The DNA for the CDR3 is TGTGCCAGCAGCCGGAACAGGGGGTCCTACAATGAGCAGTTCTTC. Its protein is CASSRNRGSYNEQFF.

The chain links TRBV2 to TRBJ2-2; the D gene is possibly TRBD2 (6 bases). Germline V lookup: CDR1 SNHLY, CDR2 FYNNEI. The V gene lost 6 bases and the J gene lost 5 bases, with 16 bases spanning the gap. The CDR3 is made up of 15 amino acids. CDR3 in DNA: TGTGCCAGCAGCCCGACTTTCGGAGGGACCGGGGAGCTGTTTTTT. It translates to CASSPTFGGTGELFF.

The V call is TRBV5-8, the J call TRBJ1-2; possible D gene TRBD1, 5 bases. Germline CDR1 is SGHTS and CDR2 is YDEGEE. Trimming removed 7 bases at V and 4 bases at J, with 17 bases between. This CDR3 has 14 amino acids. The chain's CDR3 is CASSRGDEPYGYTF. In DNA, the CDR3 is TGTGCCAGCTCTCGGGGGGACGAACCCTATGGCTACACCTTC.

The J gene is TRBJ2-3, the V gene TRBV18, with D maybe TRBD1 (5 bases). Germline V gene sequence: CDR1 KGHSH, CDR2 LQKENI. V shed 5 bases and J shed 3 bases, with 12 bases lying between them. The CDR3 extends over 14 amino acids. In DNA, the CDR3 is TGTGCCAGCTCAATCGCACAGGCTACAGATACGCAGTATTTT. Encoded protein: CASSIAQATDTQYF.